A single sample is the source of the 8 T cell receptor beta chains below, sequenced in a study of T cells in Graves' hyperthyroidism and ophthalmopathy. RNA transcripts served as the template for amplifying TCR beta CDR3 regions. HTBI primers were employed in a first-round RT-PCR of the TCR CDR3. TCRdb independently ran MiXCR on the multiplex PCR reads; one entry per CDR3 protein. This table has some 210,000 distinct CDR3 sequences, approximately 17% appearing once. The sample taken for sequencing was blood. All receptors derive from a man aged 50 to 59 with Graves' hyperthyroidism.

There are many counts of this clonotype. This chain links TRBV20-1 with TRBJ2-5; no definite D call. Trimming stripped 0 bases from V and 4 bases from J, with 9 bases between. This CDR3 spans 13 amino acids. Germline V CDR1 and CDR2: DFQATT, SNEGSKA (reference sequence). CDR3 amino acids: CSARDELRETQYF. The CDR3 coding sequence is TGCAGTGCTAGAGATGAGTTAAGAGAGACCCAGTACTTC.

This clonotype showed up many times. CDR3 sequence: CASSWGFRRGGSYEQYF. The CDR3 region has the DNA TGTGCCAGCAGTTGGGGGTTTCGGAGGGGAGGTTCCTACGAGCAGTACTTC. The V and J genes are TRBV28 and TRBJ2-7; a possible D gene is TRBD2 (6 bases). Germline CDR1 MDHEN, CDR2 SYDVKM. There are 17 residues in the CDR3. V shed 4 bases and J shed 1 base, with 20 bases lying between them.

The chain employs TRBV5-5 and TRBJ2-4; 7 positions agree with TRBD1. The V segment lost 2 bases and the J segment 8 bases; nucleotides outside the gene matches: 16. The CDR3 consists of 17 residues. CDR1 SGHKS and CDR2 YYEKEE come from the germline V gene (reference sequence). CDR3 in DNA: TGTGCCAGCAGCTTCGACCCGCTCCGGGACAGAAGGGACATTCAGTACTTC. Translating it yields CASSFDPLRDRRDIQYF.

This clonotype was seen many times. This chain uses TRBV27 with TRBJ2-3; TRBD2 is a possible D gene (6 bases). The length of the CDR3 is 16 residues. The germline V gene has CDR1 MNHEY and CDR2 SMNVEV (reference sequence). V was shortened by 2 bases and J by 0 bases, with 12 bases between the two germline ends. CDR3 sequence: CASSLGGVGSTDTQYF. In DNA, the CDR3 is TGTGCCAGCAGTTTAGGAGGGGTTGGGAGCACAGATACGCAGTATTTT.

The table lists this clonotype with many counts. The gene calls are TRBV18 and TRBJ2-5, with unresolved D. The V end lost 0 bases, the J end lost 5 bases, and 7 bases lay between the germline ends. CDR3 length: 13 amino acids. CDR1 is KGHSH and CDR2 is LQKENI in the germline V gene. In nucleotides, the CDR3 is TGTGCCAGCTCACCACCTCTACTGGAGACCCAGTACTTC. Amino acids: CASSPPLLETQYF.

The sample holds many counts of this clonotype. The chain is built from TRBV20-1 and TRBJ1-5; possibly TRBD1 for D (6 bases). The V gene lost 3 bases and the J gene lost 3 bases, with 12 bases spanning the gap. This CDR3 comprises 14 residues. CDR1 and CDR2 from the germline V gene are DFQATT and SNEGSKA (reference sequence). CDR3 sequence: CSARRGGLNQPQHF. The CDR3, as DNA: TGCAGTGCTAGGAGAGGGGGGCTCAATCAGCCCCAGCATTTT.

This clonotype was seen repeatedly, ten times or more. The CDR3 region is CSVAGGARNYGYTF. Here the CDR3 DNA reads TGCAGCGTGGCGGGGGGGGCGCGCAACTATGGCTACACCTTC. This chain joins TRBV29-1 and TRBJ1-2, with D tentatively TRBD1 (6 bases). From germline, CDR1 is SQVTM and CDR2 ANQGSEA. This CDR3 contains 14 residues. Trimming took off 6 bases at V and 2 bases at J, with 16 bases between the two ends.

A few counts support this clonotype. The chain joins TRBV28 to TRBJ1-5; D is unclear. The CDR3 is 15 residues long. CDR1 is MDHEN, CDR2 SYDVKM, per germline. Trimming shortened V by 5 bases and J by 1 base, and 12 bases separated the two germline ends. The CDR3 sequence is CASSPLSDSNQPQHF. The CDR3 nucleotides read TGTGCCAGCAGTCCACTCTCGGACAGCAATCAGCCCCAGCATTTT.